This entry lists 10 T cell receptor beta chains sequenced from one sample in a study of blood T cells in healthy people across ages. The use of a sample-barcoded 5' primer and a J-beta primer mix characterized a second PCR of roughly 6 to 11 cycles. TCRdb recomputed calls from the 5' RACE reads with MiXCR, one row per CDR3 protein. Altogether more than 650,000 distinct CDR3 sequences are present, about 55% being singletons, with the ten largest covering about two fifths. Sequenced input: blood. The receptors shown here come from a man at least 80 years old in good health.

The chain carries TRBV18 and TRBJ2-7; TRBD2 matches 10 bases. The CDR3 has 16 residues. Germline CDR1 reads KGHSH; CDR2 reads LQKENI. The junction had 11 bases not matched to a gene; V was cut back by 2 bases and J by 7 bases. For the CDR3, the DNA is TGTGCCAGCTCACCATCTTTAGCGGGAGGAGTTTGGGAGCAGTACTTC. It encodes CASSPSLAGGVWEQYF.

The sample holds a few counts of this clonotype. This rearrangement joins TRBV11-1 to TRBJ2-1; unclear D gene. Germline V gene sequence: CDR1 SGHAT, CDR2 FQDESV (reference sequence). The CDR3 is 13 amino acids. Trimming left V 0 bases short and J 5 bases short, with 5 bases between. This CDR3 is CASSLANDNEQFF. The CDR3 DNA sequence: TGTGCCAGCAGCTTAGCTAATGACAATGAGCAGTTCTTC.

The rearrangement joins TRBV12-3 or TRBV12-4 to TRBJ2-3, with 10 bases lining up with TRBD1. This CDR3 has 14 residues. J was trimmed by 14 bases and V by 6 bases; bases with no gene match: 14. CDR3 bases: TGTGCCAGCAGGCGGGACAGGGGAGGCGGATACGCGTATTTT. This gives the protein CASRRDRGGGYAYF.

This rearrangement joins TRBV7-8 to TRBJ1-2, with D maybe TRBD1 (5 bases). The CDR3 sequence is 12 residues long. Germline V gene lookup returns CDR1 SGHVS and CDR2 FQNEAQ. The germline V and J ends were trimmed by 10 bases and 2 bases, with 11 bases remaining between them. CDR3 region: CAIQGNNYGYTF. CDR3 coding DNA: TGTGCCATCCAGGGAAACAACTATGGCTACACCTTC.

A few counts support this clonotype. V is TRBV10-3 and J is TRBJ2-7; D ambiguous. The CDR3 has 12 amino acids. V was pared by 6 bases and J by 3 bases, with 9 bases between. CDR1 is ENHRY, CDR2 SYGVKD, per germline. The CDR3 sequence is CAIRSPVYEQYF. DNA of the CDR3: TGTGCCATCAGGAGCCCGGTCTACGAGCAGTACTTC.

This clonotype was counted a few times. CDR3 sequence reads: CASSPTARYNEQFF. In nucleotides, the CDR3 is TGCGCCAGCAGCCCCACTGCCCGGTACAATGAGCAGTTCTTC. This rearrangement joins TRBV5-1 to TRBJ2-1; D gene ambiguous. CDR3 length equals 14 residues. CDR1 is SGHRS, CDR2 YFSETQ, per germline. Trimming shortened V by 4 bases and J by 4 bases, and 12 bases separated the two germline ends.

The chain is built from TRBV12-5 and TRBJ1-2; D ambiguous. The V and J ends lost 3 bases and 7 bases respectively, with 12 bases between them. The germline V gene encodes CDR1 LGHNT and CDR2 FRNRAP. The CDR3 covers 13 residues. In DNA, the CDR3 is TGTGCTAGTGGTTTTGGGTCAGGCGGTGGCTACACCTTC. The encoded protein is CASGFGSGGGYTF. Based on the CDR3 plus reference TRBV12-5 and TRBJ1-2, the full variable domain is DARVTQTPRHKVTEMGQEVTMRCQPILGHNTVFWYRQTMMQGLELLAYFRNRAPLDDSGMPKDRFSAEMPDATLATLKIQPSEPRDSAVYFCASGFGSGGGYTFGSGTRLTVV.

This chain joins TRBV20-1 and TRBJ1-5; D ambiguous. Germline values: CDR1 DFQATT, CDR2 SNEGSKA (reference sequence). Trimming pared 0 bases from V and 2 bases from J, leaving 11 bases between. This CDR3 has 15 amino acids. The DNA for the CDR3 is TGCAGTGCTAGAGAATGGAAAATAGGCAATCAGCCCCAGCATTTT. Its protein is CSAREWKIGNQPQHF.

The chain combines TRBV29-1 with TRBJ2-5, with D hard to call. Germline V gene lookup returns CDR1 SQVTM and CDR2 ANQGSEA. V was cut by 6 bases and J by 11 bases, with 22 bases left in between. There are 13 residues in the CDR3. CDR3 DNA sequence: TGCAGCGTCTCGACACGAACCTACAATGAGCAGTACTTC. This gives the protein CSVSTRTYNEQYF.

The gene calls are TRBV5-5 and TRBJ2-5; D unresolved. CDR1 and CDR2 from the germline V gene are SGHKS and YYEKEE (reference sequence). Deletions cut 3 bases from V and 0 bases from J, with 12 bases between. The CDR3 contains 15 residues. CDR3 bases: TGTGCCAGCAGCTCACACCGCCAGTACCAAGAGACCCAGTACTTC. It encodes CASSSHRQYQETQYF.